The source of this T cell receptor beta chain is a study of PD-L1 blockade in urothelial cancer. This clone was seen a handful of times. Assay: immunoSEQ multiplex PCR; the TCRdb copy retains only in-frame clones and omits some. Of 35,000 or so clones in the sample, roughly 38% were seen once. Germline values: CDR1 MDHEN, CDR2 SYDVKM. The CDR3 runs to 14 residues. V was shortened by 3 bases and J by 4 bases, with 9 bases between the two germline ends. The receptor comes from a man aged 55 to 69 with urothelial cancer. Sequenced here: tumor tissue, sampled before atezolizumab (anti-PD-L1) treatment. The chain couples TRBV28 to TRBJ2-2; D unresolved. CDR3 loop: CASSLGRSTGELFF. DNA of the CDR3: TGTGCCAGCAGTTTGGGCAGAAGCACCGGGGAGCTGTTTTTT.